Below, 32 T cell receptor beta chains from the same sample are listed, as sequenced in a study of blood T cell repertoires in COVID-19. Using immunoSEQ multiplex PCR, the repertoire was profiled, and TCRdb retains in-frame clones only, with some absent. In the table there are tens of thousands of clones, around 90% of which are singletons. Sequencing input: peripheral blood. The receptors were sampled from a man between 60 and 75 years old with active COVID-19.

This chain connects TRBV10-3 to TRBJ2-2; D possibly corresponds to TRBD1 (6 bases). Germline lookup yields CDR1 ENHRY and CDR2 SYGVKD. This CDR3 has 17 amino acids. The ends were cut back, 8 bases at V and 0 bases at J, with 19 bases in the middle. In nucleotides, the CDR3 is TGTGCCATCCCCGGGGCCGGGACAAACCCGAACACCGGGGAGCTGTTTTTT. It translates to CAIPGAGTNPNTGELFF.

This chain uses TRBV5-1 with TRBJ2-3, with D perhaps matching TRBD2 (5 bases). V dropped 4 bases and J dropped 6 bases, with 12 bases sitting between them. This CDR3 is built from 13 residues. In germline, CDR1 is SGHRS, CDR2 YFSETQ. CDR3 in amino acids: CASSPASMDTQYF. CDR3 sequence (DNA): TGCGCCAGCAGCCCCGCTAGCATGGATACGCAGTATTTT.

The CDR3 bases are TGCAGCGTAGTACAGACTAGCGGGGTGCAGGATACGCAGTATTTT. Protein product: CSVVQTSGVQDTQYF. The V call is TRBV29-1, the J call TRBJ2-3; 11 nucleotides agree with TRBD2. Germline-derived CDR1 and CDR2 are SQVTM and ANQGSEA. The CDR3 totals 15 residues. V lost 6 bases, J lost 6 bases, and 11 bases stayed unmatched.

The rearrangement uses TRBV4-3 and TRBJ1-2; D possibly corresponds to TRBD1 (6 bases). The length of the CDR3 is 16 residues. CDR1 and CDR2 from the germline V gene are LGHNA and YSLEER. V was trimmed by 1 base and J by 0 bases, leaving 12 bases between them. The CDR3 protein is CASSQGGGQANYGYTF. In nucleotides, the CDR3 is TGCGCCAGCAGCCAAGGGGGGGGGCAGGCTAACTATGGCTACACCTTC.

The genes are TRBV6-5 and TRBJ1-2; TRBD1 matches 9 bases. CDR1 is MNHEY and CDR2 is SVGAGI in the germline V gene. Unmatched junction bases numbered 8, after V lost 5 bases and J lost 4 bases. This CDR3 comprises 15 residues. The CDR3 spells CASSRTGVVGYGYTF. The DNA for the CDR3 is TGTGCCAGCAGTAGGACAGGGGTAGTAGGCTATGGCTACACCTTC.

J is TRBJ1-2 and V is TRBV19, with D possibly TRBD1 on 5 matching bases. The CDR3 is 14 residues long. Between the trimmed V and J ends, which lost 2 bases and 2 bases, there was a span of 9 bases. The germline gives CDR1 LNHDA, CDR2 SQIVND (reference sequence). The CDR3 reads CASSILAGNYGYTF. The CDR3 nucleotides read TGTGCCAGTAGTATATTGGCAGGGAACTATGGCTACACCTTC. The full variable domain, its missing parts supplied by reference TRBV19 and TRBJ1-2, is DGGITQSPKYLFRKEGQNVTLSCEQNLNHDAMYWYRQDPGQGLRLIYYSQIVNDFQKGDIAEGYSVSREKKESFPLTVTSAQKNPTAFYLCASSILAGNYGYTFGSGTRLTVV.

CDR3 residues: CASSYLGREGYTF. The CDR3 region has the DNA TGTGCCAGCAGTTATTTGGGCCGAGAAGGCTACACCTTC. The chain carries TRBV6-2 or TRBV6-3 and TRBJ1-2; D uncertain. V lost 3 bases and J 8 bases, leaving 13 bases between the germline ends. Germline V lookup: CDR1 MNHEY, CDR2 SVGEGT. CDR3 length: 13 residues.

This sequence joins TRBV3-1 (or the pseudogene TRBV3-2) and TRBJ1-2; no firm D call. CDR1 is LGHDT, CDR2 YNNKEL, per germline (reference sequence). The V end lost 1 base, the J end lost 4 bases, and 10 bases lay between the germline ends. The CDR3 loop spans 14 amino acids. The CDR3 is CASSQVVKSYGYTF. CDR3 nucleotides: TGTGCCAGCAGCCAAGTTGTCAAGAGCTATGGCTACACCTTC.

This chain uses TRBV5-5 with TRBJ2-5; a weak D match, TRBD2 (7 bases). Trimming removed 4 bases at V and 4 bases at J, with 17 bases between. The CDR3 has 15 amino acids. Germline CDR1 is SGHKS and CDR2 is YYEKEE (reference sequence). DNA for the CDR3: TGTGCCAGCAGCCCCGTTGGGGGGGCTTTAGAGACCCAGTACTTC. It codes for CASSPVGGALETQYF.

The V call is TRBV5-1, the J call TRBJ1-1, with 8 bases that match TRBD1. This CDR3 contains 14 residues. After removal of 4 bases from V and 1 base from J, the junction contained 3 bases not matched to a gene. The germline CDR1 and CDR2 sequences are SGHRS and YFSETQ. The CDR3 loop is CASSHGQGNTEAFF. The CDR3 DNA follows: TGCGCCAGCAGCCACGGACAGGGGAACACTGAAGCTTTCTTT.

This chain connects TRBV19 to TRBJ1-2; D might be TRBD1 (6 bases). The V end was cut by 5 bases, the J end by 9 bases, with 13 bases between. Germline V gene data show CDR1 as LNHDA and CDR2 as SQIVND (reference sequence). This CDR3 has 12 residues. The CDR3 bases are TGTGCCAGTAGTTCCAGGGGTAGTAGCTACACCTTC. This translates into CASSSRGSSYTF.

A few counts support this clone. The V gene is TRBV28, the J gene TRBJ1-4; no reliable D call. The CDR3 is made up of 13 amino acids. Trimming took off 6 bases at V and 7 bases at J, with 12 bases between the two ends. Germline CDR1 is MDHEN and CDR2 is SYDVKM. The CDR3 loop reads CASRWAAGEKLFF. DNA for the CDR3: TGTGCCAGCAGGTGGGCGGCGGGTGAAAAACTGTTTTTT.

The V gene is TRBV7-8, the J gene TRBJ2-3; 7 nucleotides align to TRBD2. Per germline, CDR1 SGHVS and CDR2 FQNEAQ. CDR3 length: 13 amino acids. The trim removed 6 bases at V and 4 bases at J, leaving 4 bases unmatched. CDR3 residues: CASRHTSADTQYF. The DNA for the CDR3 is TGTGCCAGCAGGCATACTAGCGCAGATACGCAGTATTTT. Full variable domain (missing parts from reference TRBV7-8 and TRBJ2-3): GAGVSQSPRYKVAKRGQDVALRCDPISGHVSLFWYQQALGQGPEFLTYFQNEAQLDKSGLPSDRFFAERPEGSVSTLKIQRTQQEDSAVYLCASRHTSADTQYFGPGTRLTVL.

The chain is built from TRBV5-4 and TRBJ1-1; TRBD1 matches 9 bases. The CDR3 covers 15 residues. V shed 4 bases and J 6 bases; nucleotides not matched to a gene: 10. Germline loops: CDR1 SGHNT, CDR2 YYREEE (reference sequence). This CDR3 reads CASSTPGQGVPEAFF. The CDR3 coding sequence is TGTGCCAGCAGCACCCCGGGACAGGGAGTCCCTGAAGCTTTCTTT.

J is TRBJ2-7 and V is TRBV5-1; 8 bases agree with TRBD1. Unmatched junction bases numbered 7, after V lost 4 bases and J lost 1 base. The germline V gene has CDR1 SGHRS and CDR2 YFSETQ. The CDR3 covers 15 residues. DNA for the CDR3: TGCGCCAGCAGCCGAAACGACAGGGGTTCCTACGAGCAGTACTTC. Amino acid sequence: CASSRNDRGSYEQYF.

This clone was counted only a few times. This chain uses TRBV20-1 with TRBJ2-7; D call uncertain. Trimming removed 1 base from V and 3 bases from J, with 4 bases in between. The CDR3 is 11 amino acids. Germline CDR1 reads DFQATT; CDR2 reads SNEGSKA (reference sequence). CDR3 amino acids: CSARGVYEQYF. The CDR3 DNA is TGCAGTGCTAGAGGAGTCTACGAGCAGTACTTC.

This clone has only one observation. This chain joins TRBV19 and TRBJ1-5; the match to TRBD1 covers 9 bases. Germline V gene lookup returns CDR1 LNHDA and CDR2 SQIVND (reference sequence). This CDR3 is built from 16 residues. With 3 bases clipped from V and 0 bases from J, the junction kept 3 bases outside the gene matches. For the CDR3, the DNA is TGTGCCAGTAGTATCGGGGACAGGGTTAGCAATCAGCCCCAGCATTTT. Translation: CASSIGDRVSNQPQHF.

Written as DNA, the CDR3 is TGTGCCACCAGCAGGGCCGGACTAGAAGAAGAGACCCAGTACTTC. Translation: CATSRAGLEEETQYF. V is TRBV15 and J is TRBJ2-5; 7 bases fit TRBD2. The length of the CDR3 is 15 residues. The germline CDR1 and CDR2 sequences are LNHNV and YYDKDF (reference sequence). V lost 3 bases, J lost 3 bases, and 7 bases stayed unmatched.

The chain recombines TRBV3-1 (or the pseudogene TRBV3-2) with TRBJ1-2, with 7 positions matching TRBD1. The trim removed 6 bases at V and 6 bases at J, leaving 7 bases unmatched. This CDR3 is 13 amino acids long. Germline CDR1 reads LGHDT; CDR2 reads YNNKEL (reference sequence). The CDR3 region is CASSSDRVDGYTF. The CDR3 coding sequence is TGTGCCAGCAGTTCTGACAGGGTCGATGGCTACACCTTC.

The chain has TRBV7-2 and TRBJ1-2; no definite D call. Germline V gene sequence: CDR1 SGHTA, CDR2 FQGNSA. V dropped 1 base and J dropped 4 bases, with 16 bases sitting between them. This CDR3 comprises 16 residues. The CDR3 reads CASSLGLGEAAYGYTF. CDR3 nucleotides: TGTGCCAGCAGCTTAGGCCTCGGGGAAGCAGCCTATGGCTACACCTTC.

This chain joins TRBV30 and TRBJ1-1; D ambiguous. CDR1 and CDR2 from the germline V gene are GTSNPN and SVGIG (reference sequence). Trimming stripped 6 bases from V and 10 bases from J, with 18 bases between. The CDR3 contains 12 residues. CDR3 coding DNA: TGTGCCTGCGCAATGAGGGTGACGGGAGCTTTCTTT. It yields the protein CACAMRVTGAFF.

This rearrangement joins TRBV7-3 to TRBJ1-1, with D possibly TRBD1 on 5 matching bases. The CDR3 consists of 13 residues. Germline loops: CDR1 SGHTA, CDR2 FQGTGA. V lost 1 base, J lost 5 bases, and 8 bases lay in between. The CDR3 here is CASSLSRATEAFF. The CDR3 coding sequence is TGTGCCAGCAGCTTAAGCAGGGCTACTGAAGCTTTCTTT.

This chain uses TRBV5-1 with TRBJ1-4; 8 positions agree with TRBD1. Losses at the gene ends were 0 bases for V and 8 bases for J; bases not matched to a gene: 3. CDR3 size: 14 residues. From germline, CDR1 is SGHRS and CDR2 YFSETQ. CDR3: CASSLGTGHEKLFF. The CDR3 nucleotides read TGCGCCAGCAGCTTGGGGACAGGGCACGAAAAACTGTTTTTT.

This chain uses TRBV6-8 with TRBJ2-1, with TRBD2 as a possible D gene (7 bases). Trimming removed 10 bases from V and 4 bases from J, with 26 bases in between. Germline CDR1 MNHGY, CDR2 SAAAGT. This CDR3 spans 17 amino acids. For the CDR3, the DNA is TGTGCCATTCCGCCCCAACCATACGGGGGGCCGTACAATGAGCAGTTCTTC. This sequence encodes CAIPPQPYGGPYNEQFF.

A few counts support this clone. In nucleotides, the CDR3 is TGTGCCAGCAGCCCGGCAACAGGTGAAAAACTGTTTTTT. Its translation is CASSPATGEKLFF. The rearrangement joins TRBV6-5 to TRBJ1-4, with D perhaps TRBD1 (5 bases). Germline values: CDR1 MNHEY, CDR2 SVGAGI. The V and J ends lost 6 bases and 7 bases respectively, with 12 bases between them. This CDR3 has 13 amino acids.

This clone was found a few times. DNA for the CDR3: TGTGCCAGCAGCCAAGATCTCGGTAGCGGGGGCCCGAACACCGGGGAGCTGTTTTTT. Residues: CASSQDLGSGGPNTGELFF. The chain recombines TRBV4-2 with TRBJ2-2; 9 bases agree with TRBD2. V dropped 0 bases and J dropped 0; count of bases not matched to a gene: 8. Germline values: CDR1 LGHNA, CDR2 YNFKEQ. CDR3 length equals 19 residues.

V usage is TRBV6-4 and J usage is TRBJ1-2; 8 nucleotides line up with TRBD1. The J segment lost 0 bases and the V segment lost 6 bases, leaving 9 bases of the junction unmatched. This CDR3 spans 16 amino acids. Germline-derived CDR1 and CDR2 are MRHNA and SNTAGT. This chain's CDR3 is CASREDRAKANYGYTF. The CDR3 DNA is TGTGCCAGCAGGGAGGACAGGGCAAAAGCTAACTATGGCTACACCTTC.

The chain is built from TRBV4-3 and TRBJ1-2, with TRBD1 as a possible D gene (5 bases). Trimming pared 1 base from V and 5 bases from J, leaving 11 bases between. This CDR3 is built from 14 residues. CDR1 LGHNA and CDR2 YSLEER come from the germline V gene. The CDR3 region has the DNA TGCGCCAGCAGCCAAGGAGACAGTCGATATGGCTACACCTTC. Translation gives CASSQGDSRYGYTF.

Concerning this clone itself: It is unclear where the CDR3 begins or ends on the DNA, so no DNA is shown, and the CDR3 is as TCRdb lists it. The genes are TRBV21-1 and TRBJ2-7; the table calls TRBD1, which could not be checked here. TRBV21-1 is annotated as a pseudogene. A total of 16 residues make up the CDR3, ends included. CDR3 amino acids: CASSKVGQGSTYEQYF.

This clone was seen only once. The rearrangement joins TRBV7-8 to TRBJ2-3, with a weak D call TRBD1 (5 bases). Germline-derived CDR1 and CDR2 are SGHVS and FQNEAQ. This CDR3 is built from 14 residues. The V end lost 5 bases, the J end lost 1 base, and 10 bases lay between the germline ends. CDR3 protein: CASSTLGRTDTQYF. Written as DNA, the CDR3 is TGTGCCAGCAGCACCCTGGGGCGCACAGATACGCAGTATTTT.

V is TRBV29-1 and J is TRBJ2-7, with 8 bases matching TRBD1. Trimming removed 5 bases from V and 2 bases from J; junction bases left unmatched: 8. Germline V CDR1 and CDR2: SQVTM, ANQGSEA. CDR3 length equals 14 residues. CDR3 residues: CSVSLRDRTYEQYF. Here the CDR3 DNA reads TGCAGCGTTAGCCTCCGGGACAGGACCTACGAGCAGTACTTC.

V usage is TRBV9 and J usage is TRBJ1-1; possibly TRBD1 for D (5 bases). The CDR3 is 13 residues long. The germline CDR1 and CDR2 sequences are SGDLS and YYNGEE. V was pared by 4 bases and J by 6 bases, with 13 bases between. The CDR3 region is CASSPVWGAEAFF. In DNA form, the CDR3 reads TGTGCCAGCAGCCCCGTATGGGGGGCTGAAGCTTTCTTT.